The 18 T cell receptor beta chains in this list originate from one sample, sequenced in a study of tumor and adjacent non-tumor tissue in lung cancer. TCRbeta libraries were built with three rounds of nested PCR, modified from ARM-PCR. TCRdb reprocessed the multiplex PCR reads via MiXCR and lists one record per CDR3 protein. The sample yields tens of thousands of distinct CDR3 sequences, less than 70% seen once. RNA was extracted from bulk tissue without any cell sorting. The normal lung tissue was taken more than 3 cm from the tumor edge. The sample comprised distant non-tumor lung tissue. These receptors all come from a woman between 40 and 55 years old with non-small cell lung cancer.

Comments on this clonotype: The junction differs from germline at one of its ends, possibly a read error. The genes are TRBV5-5 and TRBJ1-2; 8 positions match TRBD1. This CDR3 is 14 amino acids long. Germline V CDR1 and CDR2: SGHKS, YYEKEE (reference sequence). The CDR3 coding sequence is TGTGCCAGCACCTTGGCCTGGGAAGGGACAGGCTACACATTC. This encodes CASTLAWEGTGYTF.

Comment on this clonotype: This may stem from a read error, because a much larger clone lies one nucleotide away. V gene TRBV20-1 combines with J gene TRBJ2-1, with D possibly matching TRBD2 (6 bases). The CDR3 extends over 14 amino acids. Germline values: CDR1 DFQATT, CDR2 SNEGSKA (reference sequence). CDR3 nucleotides: TGCAATGCTGCCGGGAGCCTGACGCTCGATGAGCAGTTCTTC. It translates to CNAAGSLTLDEQFF.

Comments on this clonotype: At one of its ends the junction is not consistent with the germline gene, which may arise from a read error. V usage is TRBV7-6 and J usage is TRBJ2-2; no clear D. Germline-derived CDR1 and CDR2 are SGHVS and FNYEAQ. There are 15 residues in the CDR3. The CDR3 protein is CASCLFTSDTGELFF. Written as DNA, the CDR3 is TGTGCCAGCTGCTTATTCACCTCTGACACCGGGGAGCTGTTTTTT. Based on the CDR3 plus reference TRBV7-6 and TRBJ2-2, the full variable domain is GAGVSQSPRYKVTKRGQDVALRCDPISGHVSLYWYRQALGQGPEFLTYFNYEAQQDKSGLPNDRFSAERPEGSISTLTIQRTEQRDSAMYRCASCLFTSDTGELFFGEGSRLTVL.

This clonotype was recorded at least ten times. The rearrangement uses TRBV24-1 and TRBJ2-5; 7 bases line up with TRBD2. CDR1 KGHDR and CDR2 SFDVKD come from the germline V gene. V was pared by 4 bases and J by 4 bases, with 2 bases of the junction left unmatched. This CDR3 spans 13 amino acids. CDR3 sequence: CATSDGGSETQYF. CDR3 nucleotides: TGTGCCACCAGTGACGGGGGGTCAGAGACCCAGTACTTC.

Regarding this clonotype: At one end the junction does not follow the germline gene, possibly because of a read error. The V call is TRBV6-1, the J call TRBJ2-5; maybe TRBD1 (5 bases). Germline V CDR1 and CDR2: MNHNS, SASEGT. The CDR3 loop spans 15 amino acids. CDR3 protein: CATSEVMGLQETQYF. The CDR3, as DNA: TGTGCCACCAGTGAAGTTATGGGGCTCCAAGAGACCCAGTACTTC.

Concerning this clonotype itself: Its ends do not fully match the called genes, so a read error is possible. The gene calls are TRBV7-8 and TRBJ2-1, with 13 bases matching TRBD2. Looked up from germline, CDR1 is SGHVS and CDR2 is FQNEAQ. The CDR3 is made up of 15 amino acids. The CDR3 protein is CASSLGLAGYNVQSF. CDR3 bases: TGTGCCAGCAGCCTGGGACTAGCGGGGTACAATGTGCAGTCCTTC.

A remark on this clonotype: Since no conserved phenylalanine or tryptophan closes the CDR3, a read error is the likely cause. The chain uses TRBV6-6 and TRBJ1-5; 7 nucleotides align to TRBD1. Per germline, CDR1 MNHNY and CDR2 SVGAGI (reference sequence). The CDR3 extends over 12 amino acids. CDR3 residues: CGSRQGGQPQHS. CDR3 sequence (DNA): TGTGGCAGCAGACAGGGTGGGCAGCCCCAGCATTCT.

Details on this clonotype: A single base separates this from a much larger clone, so it may be a read error. The V and J genes are TRBV7-9 and TRBJ2-2; 7 bases are a match to TRBD1. The CDR3 is 18 residues long. Germline V gives CDR1 SEHNR, CDR2 FQNEAQ (reference sequence). Written as DNA, the CDR3 is TGTGCCAGCAGCTCCCCCAGACAGGGCGACCTGATCACCAGGGAGCTGTTTTTT. Encoded protein: CASSSPRQGDLITRELFF.

As regards this clonotype: Germline is not matched at one junction end, which may reflect a read error. The V gene is TRBV11-2, the J gene TRBJ2-1; unclear D gene. Per germline, CDR1 SGHAT and CDR2 FQNNGV. The CDR3 is made up of 11 amino acids. As DNA, the CDR3 is TGTGCCAGCAGCTTCGCGATTGAGCAGCTCTTC. This gives the protein CASSFAIEQLF.

On this clonotype: Relative to the germline gene, one junction end is altered; a read error may explain this. The rearrangement links TRBV6-6 to TRBJ1-2; no firm D call. CDR1 is MNHNY and CDR2 is SVGAGI in the germline V gene (reference sequence). CDR3 length equals 12 residues. The CDR3 DNA reads as TGTGCAAGCAGCCACCCCGGTTTTGGCTACACCTTC. Residues: CASSHPGFGYTF.

The sample holds many counts of this clonotype. This chain uses TRBV4-1 with TRBJ2-3, with D unresolved. Germline V CDR1 and CDR2: MGHRA, YSYEKL. The CDR3 covers 15 residues. V was clipped by 1 base and J by 5 bases, with 13 bases between them. Written as DNA, the CDR3 is TGCGCCAGCAGCCAAGTTCGCAGTAATATAGATACGCAGTATTTT. It translates to CASSQVRSNIDTQYF.

The genes are TRBV11-2 and TRBJ2-1; D might be TRBD1 or TRBD2, each matching 5 bases. V lost 6 bases and J 8 bases, leaving 17 bases between the germline ends. CDR3 size: 14 residues. From germline, CDR1 is SGHAT and CDR2 FQNNGV. Here the CDR3 DNA reads TGTGCCAGCAGTTGGACAAGCGGAAACGATGAGCAGTTCTTC. As protein: CASSWTSGNDEQFF.

The genes are TRBV11-2 and TRBJ2-3, with 9 bases fitting TRBD2. V was clipped by 1 base and J by 6 bases; unmatched bases: 5. This CDR3 has 15 residues. CDR1 is SGHAT, CDR2 FQNNGV, per germline. In nucleotides, the CDR3 is TGTGCCAGCAGCTTAGTGGCGGGAGGGGCTGATACGCAGTATTTT. The encoded protein is CASSLVAGGADTQYF.

This clonotype occurred many times. This chain connects TRBV12-3 or TRBV12-4 to TRBJ2-5; the D gene is possibly TRBD1 (5 bases). The CDR3 sequence is 13 residues long. The V and J ends lost 6 bases and 5 bases respectively, with 13 bases between them. CDR3 DNA sequence: TGTGCCAGCAGGCAGGGTTTAGGGGAGACCCAGTACTTC. Translation: CASRQGLGETQYF.

Points on this clonotype: A read error is likely, as this CDR3 ends without the conserved phenylalanine or tryptophan. V and J are TRBV11-2 and TRBJ1-2; D gene ambiguous. CDR1 SGHAT and CDR2 FQNNGV come from the germline V gene. The CDR3 contains 14 residues. The CDR3 region has the DNA TGTGCCAGTAGCTTAGGGCGGACGGCCTATGGCTACACCTTA. Translated: CASSLGRTAYGYTL.

To note about this clonotype: This may come from a read error, since a much larger clone is one base off. The chain has TRBV5-4 and TRBJ2-5; 9 bases map to TRBD2. Per germline, CDR1 SGHNT and CDR2 YYREEE (reference sequence). The CDR3 is made up of 17 amino acids. The CDR3 sequence is CVSSAISSAGGGETQYF. As DNA, the CDR3 is TGTGTCAGCAGCGCCATAAGCTCGGCGGGAGGGGGGGAGACCCAGTACTTC.

Points on this clonotype: At one end the junction does not follow the germline gene, possibly because of a read error. The V call is TRBV11-3, the J call TRBJ1-1; unclear D gene. Germline V gives CDR1 SGHNT, CDR2 YENEEA. This CDR3 has 15 residues. DNA for the CDR3: TGTACCAGCATCCCGAGCTGGGAAAGGCAGATTGAAGCTTTCTTT. This translates into CTSIPSWERQIEAFF. Full variable domain (rest looked up from reference TRBV11-3 and TRBJ1-1): EAGVVQSPRYKIIEKKQPVAFWCNPISGHNTLYWYLQNLGQGPELLIRYENEEAVDDSQLPKDRFSAERLKGVDSTLKIQPAELGDSAVYLCTSIPSWERQIEAFFGQGTRLTVV.

As concerns this clonotype: This may be a read error: a much more frequent sequence differs by one nucleotide. V and J are TRBV20-1 and TRBJ2-5, with D tentatively TRBD1 (6 bases). This CDR3 contains 16 residues. Germline V CDR1 and CDR2: DFQATT, SNEGSKA (reference sequence). Trimming removed 3 bases from V and 9 bases from J, with 26 bases in between. CDR3 residues: CSASPLGQAQAGPQYF. The DNA for the CDR3 is TGCAGTGCTAGCCCCCTGGGACAAGCACAGGCTGGCCCCCAGTACTTC.